Below, 16 T cell receptor beta chains from the same sample are listed, as sequenced in a study of T cells in Graves' hyperthyroidism and ophthalmopathy. The investigators amplified TCR beta CDR3 regions from RNA transcripts. A set of HTBI primers served as the primers for a first-round RT-PCR of the TCR CDR3. TCRdb re-derived calls from the multiplex PCR reads in MiXCR, one entry per CDR3 protein. The sample yields hundreds of thousands of distinct CDR3 sequences, 13% seen once. Sequences were obtained from blood. The source is a woman between 18 and 29 years old with Graves' hyperthyroidism.

This clonotype showed up many times. The chain links TRBV7-6 to TRBJ2-7; no clear D. The germline CDR1 and CDR2 sequences are SGHVS and FNYEAQ. V was clipped by 4 bases and J by 4 bases, with 11 bases between them. The CDR3 loop spans 13 amino acids. CDR3 DNA: TGTGCCAGCAGCTCAGTCGGACGGTACGAGCAGTACTTC. Its translation is CASSSVGRYEQYF.

The sample holds many counts of this clonotype. J is TRBJ2-1 and V is TRBV12-3 or TRBV12-4; either TRBD1 or TRBD2 may fit D (7 bases each). The ends were cut back, 5 bases at V and 5 bases at J, with 16 bases in the middle. This CDR3 has 15 amino acids. CDR3 loop: CASSPGQGGHNEQFF. As DNA, the CDR3 is TGTGCCAGCAGTCCAGGGCAGGGGGGGCACAATGAGCAGTTCTTC.

This clonotype was found many times. This chain joins TRBV29-1 and TRBJ2-1; D possibly corresponds to TRBD2 (7 bases). CDR3 length: 14 residues. The V and J ends lost 5 bases and 6 bases respectively, with 17 bases between them. CDR1 is SQVTM, CDR2 ANQGSEA, per germline. The CDR3 DNA is TGCAGCGTTAAAGGGGGGGGCCAAGGCAATGAGCAGTTCTTC. Its protein product is CSVKGGGQGNEQFF.

In its sample, this clonotype was seen many times. This chain uses TRBV28 with TRBJ1-1, with 7 bases matching TRBD1. Germline CDR1 and CDR2: MDHEN and SYDVKM. Unmatched junction bases numbered 4, after V lost 1 base and J lost 2 bases. CDR3 size: 15 residues. The CDR3 region has the DNA TGTGCCAGCAGTTTATCGGCAGGGGGAAACACTGAAGCTTTCTTT. It translates to CASSLSAGGNTEAFF.

This clonotype was detected only a few times. V gene TRBV28 combines with J gene TRBJ2-1, with no clear D. The CDR3 covers 15 residues. Germline-derived CDR1 and CDR2 are MDHEN and SYDVKM. Deletions cut 6 bases from V and 7 bases from J, with 19 bases between. The CDR3 loop reads CASSPQTRPVNEQFF. Here the CDR3 DNA reads TGTGCCAGCAGCCCCCAGACGCGCCCAGTGAATGAGCAGTTCTTC.

In this sample, this clonotype turned up a few times. The V and J genes are TRBV6-2 or TRBV6-3 and TRBJ1-3, with D possibly TRBD1 on 5 matching bases. Per the germline V gene, CDR1 is MNHEY and CDR2 is SVGEGT. CDR3 length: 14 residues. V lost 3 bases, J lost 0 bases, and 6 bases lay in between. CDR3 in DNA: TGTGCCAGCAGTTATACAGGCTCTGGAAACACCATATATTTT. It is translated as CASSYTGSGNTIYF.

This clonotype was detected many times. The chain is built from TRBV20-1 and TRBJ1-2, with D perhaps matching TRBD1 (6 bases). Trimming pared 2 bases from V and 4 bases from J, leaving 17 bases between. The CDR3 totals 15 residues. Germline values: CDR1 DFQATT, CDR2 SNEGSKA (reference sequence). The CDR3 region is CSARLAGEGSYGYTF. CDR3 nucleotide sequence: TGCAGTGCTAGATTAGCAGGGGAGGGAAGCTATGGCTACACCTTC.

V and J are TRBV4-1 and TRBJ1-2, with D possibly matching TRBD1 (6 bases). Germline CDR1 reads MGHRA; CDR2 reads YSYEKL. V gave up 4 bases and J gave up 7 bases, with 19 bases separating them. The CDR3 has 15 residues. In DNA form, the CDR3 reads TGCGCCAGCAGCCTCAATGAGGCGGGACAAGGTGGCTACACCTTC. This gives the protein CASSLNEAGQGGYTF.

In this sample, this clonotype turned up a few times. The J gene is TRBJ2-1, the V gene TRBV10-3; no clear D gene. V gave up 8 bases and J gave up 4 bases, with 12 bases separating them. The CDR3 sequence is 13 residues long. From germline, CDR1 is ENHRY and CDR2 SYGVKD. The CDR3 loop reads CAIGDPNYNEQFF. The CDR3 nucleotides read TGTGCCATCGGGGATCCGAATTACAATGAGCAGTTCTTC.

J is TRBJ2-1 and V is TRBV6-2 or TRBV6-3; 13 positions match TRBD2. V lost 6 bases, J lost 6 bases, and 2 bases stayed unmatched. There are 14 residues in the CDR3. Germline loops: CDR1 MNHEY, CDR2 SVGEGT. CDR3 sequence reads: CASRGLAGTNEQFF. The CDR3 DNA sequence: TGTGCCAGCAGGGGACTAGCGGGGACCAATGAGCAGTTCTTC.

This clonotype was seen more than once but under ten times. The chain uses TRBV29-1 and TRBJ2-1, with 9 bases identical to TRBD2. Per the germline V gene, CDR1 is SQVTM and CDR2 is ANQGSEA. With 5 bases clipped from V and 3 bases from J, the junction kept 5 bases outside the gene matches. The CDR3 runs to 14 residues. The CDR3 spells CSVRSSGVYNEQFF. DNA of the CDR3: TGCAGCGTTCGGTCTAGCGGGGTCTACAATGAGCAGTTCTTC.

This clonotype was picked up a small number of times. J is TRBJ2-1 and V is TRBV7-3; 9 nucleotides agree with TRBD2. The CDR3 spans 16 residues. Germline V lookup: CDR1 SGHTA, CDR2 FQGTGA. V shed 1 base, J shed 4 bases, and the junction held 5 bases outside the gene matches. The CDR3 nucleotides read TGTGCCAGCAGCTTAATGGCGGGGGGGCTGTACAATGAGCAGTTCTTC. This sequence encodes CASSLMAGGLYNEQFF. Together with reference TRBV7-3 and TRBJ2-1, the CDR3 gives the full variable domain: GAGVSQTPSNKVTEKGKYVELRCDPISGHTALYWYRQSLGQGPEFLIYFQGTGAADDSGLPNDRFFAVRPEGSVSTLKIQRTERGDSAVYLCASSLMAGGLYNEQFFGPGTRLTVL.

The sample holds many counts of this clonotype. J is TRBJ2-5 and V is TRBV20-1; D unresolved. The CDR3 covers 15 residues. The germline CDR1 and CDR2 sequences are DFQATT and SNEGSKA (reference sequence). V was cut by 0 bases and J by 2 bases, with 13 bases left in between. The DNA of the CDR3 is TGCAGTGCTAGAGATCGGATGGCGTCTCAAGAGACCCAGTACTTC. It encodes CSARDRMASQETQYF.

The sample holds many counts of this clonotype. This chain uses TRBV5-6 with TRBJ2-7; D is perhaps TRBD2 (6 bases). Deletions cut 6 bases from V and 6 bases from J, with 13 bases between. The CDR3 contains 12 residues. From germline, CDR1 is SGHDT and CDR2 YYEEEE. In DNA, the CDR3 is TGTGCCAGCACCCAAGTGGGGGGCGAGCAGTACTTC. Protein product: CASTQVGGEQYF.

This clonotype has at least ten counts. The chain recombines TRBV13 with TRBJ2-3; weak D call: TRBD1 (6 bases). The CDR3 has 16 amino acids. CDR1 PRHDT and CDR2 FYEKMQ come from the germline V gene (reference sequence). Trimming stripped 3 bases from V and 6 bases from J, with 19 bases between. CDR3 in amino acids: CASSFSRGGFADTQYF. CDR3 DNA: TGTGCCAGCAGCTTTTCCAGGGGTGGGTTCGCGGATACGCAGTATTTT.

The gene calls are TRBV6-2 or TRBV6-3 and TRBJ2-1; no clear D gene. CDR1 and CDR2 (germline): MNHEY, SVGEGT. This CDR3 region has 12 residues. The V gene lost 0 bases and the J gene lost 10 bases, with 7 bases spanning the gap. CDR3 amino acids: CASSYSRNEQFF. The CDR3, as DNA: TGTGCCAGCAGTTACTCGAGGAACGAGCAGTTCTTC.